This entry concerns a single T cell receptor beta chain. The antigen remains unidentified. The data were obtained in a study of glioma-infiltrating T cells. Study-wide results and caveats: Only very few CDR3 sequences appeared in both tissue and blood. Above-expected tissue-blood divergence occurred in all gliomas, most in low-grade ones.

TCR alpha and beta CDR3 regions were amplified from RNA using iRepertoire nested multiplex PCR. Input was 100-400 ng of tissue mRNA or PBMC total RNA. Each CDR3 protein is one row after TCRdb ran MiXCR on the multiplex PCR reads. This sample has over 120,000 distinct CDR3 sequences; around 42% occur once, and the top ten carry about 18%. The germline V and J ends were trimmed by 2 bases and 5 bases, with 7 bases remaining between them. Per the germline V gene, CDR1 is SEHNR and CDR2 is FQNEAQ (reference sequence). This CDR3 comprises 12 residues. This TCR derives from a human donor with low-grade glioma or glioblastoma, undergoing nonglioma brain surgery, or in good health (not recorded which). The chain couples TRBV7-9 to TRBJ2-7; no definite D call. Material for sequencing was glioma tissue, nonneoplastic brain tissue, or PBMCs (not recorded which). The CDR3 DNA reads TGTGCCAGCAGCTTATTTATTAACGAGCAGTACTTC. It codes for CASSLFINEQYF.